The 15 T cell receptor beta chains given below trace back to one sample, sequenced in a study of blood T cell repertoires in COVID-19. Some clones are missing from TCRdb's copy, which holds only in-frame ones; the method was immunoSEQ multiplex PCR. The sample records approximately 180,000 clones, around 85% being singletons. Sequenced sample: peripheral blood. The receptors originated from a woman of 80 years or more with acute or convalescent COVID-19.

V and J are TRBV11-3 and TRBJ2-2; D not resolved. CDR1 and CDR2 (germline): SGHNT, YENEEA. Trimming removed 4 bases from V and 6 bases from J, with 6 bases in between. This CDR3 region has 12 residues. CDR3 loop: CASSSEAGELFF. The CDR3 bases are TGTGCCAGCAGCTCCGAGGCCGGGGAGCTGTTTTTT.

The chain is built from TRBV3-1 (or the pseudogene TRBV3-2) and TRBJ2-1, with 8 bases fitting TRBD2. The CDR3 sequence is 14 residues long. The J segment lost 4 bases and the V segment lost 1 base, leaving 0 bases of the junction unmatched. The germline V gene encodes CDR1 LGHDT and CDR2 YNNKEL (reference sequence). CDR3 in DNA: TGTGCCAGCAGCCAAGCGGGGGGGTACAATGAGCAGTTCTTC. Protein: CASSQAGGYNEQFF.

V usage is TRBV29-1 and J usage is TRBJ2-1; no clear D gene. V lost 7 bases and J 7 bases, leaving 11 bases between the germline ends. The CDR3 is made up of 11 amino acids. Germline V gives CDR1 SQVTM, CDR2 ANQGSEA. The CDR3 is CSGTDWNEQFF. Here the CDR3 DNA reads TGCAGCGGTACTGACTGGAATGAGCAGTTCTTC.

This rearrangement joins TRBV11-3 to TRBJ2-5, with 7 bases lining up with TRBD2. Germline CDR1 reads SGHNT; CDR2 reads YENEEA. Trimming took 5 bases from V and 5 from J; bases not matched to a gene: 8. The CDR3 contains 14 residues. The CDR3 DNA is TGTGCCAGCAGCAAGGGGACTATTGGGGAGACCCAGTACTTC. Translated: CASSKGTIGETQYF.

This rearrangement joins TRBV6-5 to TRBJ2-2; D gene unclear. This CDR3 is 14 amino acids long. Germline assignment: CDR1 MNHEY and CDR2 SVGAGI. V was trimmed by 6 bases and J by 0 bases, leaving 8 bases between them. The CDR3, as DNA: TGTGCCAGCAGACTCGACACGAACACCGGGGAGCTGTTTTTT. This gives the protein CASRLDTNTGELFF.

V is TRBV6-1 and J is TRBJ1-1, with D unclear. In germline, CDR1 is MNHNS, CDR2 SASEGT. CDR3 length: 12 amino acids. V lost 2 bases and J 5 bases, leaving 6 bases between the germline ends. The DNA for the CDR3 is TGTGCCAGCAGTGAACTCTTAACTGAAGCTTTCTTT. This translates into CASSELLTEAFF.

This chain joins TRBV6-2 or TRBV6-3 and TRBJ2-5; possible D gene TRBD2, 5 bases. The CDR3 consists of 15 residues. V lost 0 bases, J lost 9 bases, and 17 bases lay in between. The germline gives CDR1 MNHEY, CDR2 SVGEGT. The CDR3 DNA sequence: TGTGCCAGCAGTTACTCGGGCAGGTGGGAGTGGGCCCAGTACTTC. It translates to CASSYSGRWEWAQYF.

V is TRBV6-5 and J is TRBJ2-1, with TRBD2 identical over 8 bases. CDR3 length: 16 amino acids. CDR1 and CDR2 (germline): MNHEY, SVGAGI. V lost 2 bases and J lost 3; bases outside the gene matches: 6. CDR3 DNA: TGTGCCAGCAGTTACAATTCCGCGGGAGGCTACAATGAGCAGTTCTTC. This codes for CASSYNSAGGYNEQFF.

This chain joins TRBV7-2 and TRBJ2-3, with a tentative D call TRBD2 (5 bases). The CDR3 spans 16 residues. Trimming removed 3 bases from V and 0 bases from J, with 13 bases in between. Per germline, CDR1 SGHTA and CDR2 FQGNSA. CDR3 protein: CASSFAGLASTDTQYF. The CDR3 coding sequence is TGTGCCAGCAGCTTTGCTGGCCTAGCTAGCACAGATACGCAGTATTTT. The full variable domain, its missing parts supplied by reference TRBV7-2 and TRBJ2-3, is GAGVSQSPSNKVTEKGKDVELRCDPISGHTALYWYRQSLGQGLEFLIYFQGNSAPDKSGLPSDRFSAERTGGSVSTLTIQRTQQEDSAVYLCASSFAGLASTDTQYFGPGTRLTVL.

V usage is TRBV11-2 and J usage is TRBJ2-7, with TRBD2 as a possible D gene (5 bases). Deletions cut 8 bases from V and 3 bases from J, with 17 bases between. The CDR3 extends over 14 amino acids. CDR1 is SGHAT and CDR2 is FQNNGV in the germline V gene. CDR3 sequence (DNA): TGTGCCAGCTCGCGTCCGGGAATGAACTACGAGCAGTACTTC. It encodes CASSRPGMNYEQYF.

The chain joins TRBV14 to TRBJ1-3; the D is unclear. The CDR3 sequence is 17 residues long. The germline V and J ends were trimmed by 0 bases and 0 bases, with 12 bases remaining between them. From germline, CDR1 is SGHDN and CDR2 FVKESK. Here the CDR3 DNA reads TGTGCCAGCAGCCAAGATTCCGTGAGGGACTCTGGAAACACCATATATTTT. It yields the protein CASSQDSVRDSGNTIYF.

To note about this clone: The sample carries other DNA sequences with the same CDR3. The J gene is TRBJ2-3, the V gene TRBV7-2, with TRBD2 identical over 7 bases. Looked up from germline, CDR1 is SGHTA and CDR2 is FQGNSA. The CDR3 length is 15 residues. Trimming removed 2 bases from V and 2 bases from J; junction bases left unmatched: 4. CDR3 residues: CASSLLAANTDTQYF. The CDR3, as DNA: TGTGCCAGCAGCTTACTAGCGGCCAACACAGATACGCAGTATTTT. The variable domain in full, with the rest retrieved from reference TRBV7-2 and TRBJ2-3, is GAGVSQSPSNKVTEKGKDVELRCDPISGHTALYWYRQSLGQGLEFLIYFQGNSAPDKSGLPSDRFSAERTGGSVSTLTIQRTQQEDSAVYLCASSLLAANTDTQYFGPGTRLTVL.

The V call is TRBV24-1, the J call TRBJ2-4, with D possibly matching TRBD2 (7 bases). The germline V gene encodes CDR1 KGHDR and CDR2 SFDVKD. CDR3 length: 14 amino acids. V lost 10 bases, J lost 1 base, and 13 bases lay in between. The CDR3 spells CATGGGAAKNIQYF. For the CDR3, the DNA is TGTGCCACGGGTGGGGGGGCGGCCAAAAACATTCAGTACTTC.

The genes are TRBV2 and TRBJ1-1, with a weak D call TRBD1 (6 bases). V was trimmed by 5 bases and J by 3 bases, leaving 13 bases between them. Germline V gives CDR1 SNHLY, CDR2 FYNNEI. There are 14 residues in the CDR3. CDR3 region: CASSLRQADTEAFF. The CDR3, as DNA: TGTGCCAGCAGTTTAAGACAGGCAGACACTGAAGCTTTCTTT.

The chain employs TRBV5-1 and TRBJ1-1; D uncertain. Germline values: CDR1 SGHRS, CDR2 YFSETQ. The CDR3 length is 13 residues. Trimming took off 0 bases at V and 3 bases at J, with 6 bases between the two ends. CDR3 DNA sequence: TGCGCCAGCAGCTTGGACAGTGACACTGAAGCTTTCTTT. This gives the protein CASSLDSDTEAFF.